This T cell receptor (beta chain) was captured by sequencing in a study of blood T cell repertoires in COVID-19. The CDR3 is 16 amino acids. The V segment lost 8 bases and the J segment 4 bases; nucleotides outside the gene matches: 13. CDR1 is SGHTA and CDR2 is FQGNSA in the germline V gene. Repertoires were generated with immunoSEQ multiplex PCR, while TCRdb's copy carries only in-frame clones and drops some. This sample has more than 95,000 clones, with roughly four fifths found just once. Sample: peripheral blood. The chain carries TRBV7-2 and TRBJ1-1; the match to TRBD1 covers 10 bases. This clonotype was sampled from a man aged 55 to 69 with acute or convalescent COVID-19. The DNA of the CDR3 is TGTGCCAGCTCCCTCTCCGGGACAGGGGTGGGCACTGAAGCTTTCTTT. Translated: CASSLSGTGVGTEAFF.